These T cell receptor beta chains were read from a single sample in a study of T cells after yellow fever vaccination. TCRdb reprocessed the 5' RACE reads with MiXCR, giving one entry per CDR3 protein. The top ten hold 15% to 20% of the sample, which has approximately 300,000 distinct CDR3 sequences, about 6.6% seen once. The specimen comprised PBMCs, sampled roughly 46 days after the first yellow fever vaccination. All receptors derive from a man between 18 and 35 years old who received the YFV17D yellow fever vaccine. CDR3s include the opening cysteine and the closing phenylalanine or tryptophan. The order of the fields is J gene, clone size, D gene, V gene, CDR3 DNA, CDR3 protein. A D gene is named only where the DNA matches it firmly. Size tells how often a clone was seen (once, few, many) or the class of an expanded clone, and some rows leave it out.

TRBJ2-3	-	TRBD2	TRBV5-1	TGCGCCAGCAGTGCGGGGGGGTCACGCACAGATACGCAGTATTTT	CASSAGGSRTDTQYF
TRBJ1-5	few	TRBD1	TRBV12-3/TRBV12-4	TGTGCCAGCAGGCAGGGGGGGGGCAATCAGCCCCAGCATTTT	CASRQGGGNQPQHF
TRBJ1-2	-	-	TRBV7-2	TGTGCCAGCAGCGGGGGATGGGGGCCTAACTATGGCTACACCTTC	CASSGGWGPNYGYTF
TRBJ2-5	-	-	TRBV10-3	TGTGCCATCAGTGTCGGGGTAGCGGAGACCCAGTACTTC	CAISVGVAETQYF
TRBJ2-5	few	-	TRBV10-3	TGTGCCATCAGTGAGTCGACCAGGGGGGTGACCCAGTACTTC	CAISESTRGVTQYF
TRBJ1-2	few	-	TRBV20-1	TGCAGTGCCAAGGGAGGGGAGGCCTATGGCTACACCTTC	CSAKGGEAYGYTF
TRBJ2-2	few	-	TRBV18	TGTGCCAGCTCACGGGGGACCTACGCCGGGGAGCTGTTTTTT	CASSRGTYAGELFF
TRBJ1-5	few	TRBD1	TRBV5-6	TGTGCCAGCAGCGTCACAGGGGAAGATCAGCCCCAGCATTTT	CASSVTGEDQPQHF
TRBJ2-3	few	-	TRBV3-1	TGTGCCAGCAGCCACCGCAGTGTGACCGCCACAGATACGCAGTATTTT	CASSHRSVTATDTQYF
TRBJ1-4	-	-	TRBV6-5	TGTGCCAGCAGTCCTAGCCCGGGACACTTGTTTTTT	CASSPSPGHLFF
TRBJ2-3	few	-	TRBV7-3	TGTGCCAGCAGCACTCAGGACCGGTCCGAACAATCAGATACGCAGTATTTT	CASSTQDRSEQSDTQYF
TRBJ1-3	-	-	TRBV12-3/TRBV12-4	TGTGCCAGCAGTTTCTCGAACACCATATATTTT	CASSFSNTIYF
TRBJ2-3	few	TRBD1	TRBV5-1	TGCGCCAGCGGACAGGGGGTATCAGACACGCAGTATTTT	CASGQGVSDTQYF
TRBJ1-1	-	-	TRBV6-2/TRBV6-3	TGTGCCAGCAGTCGCAGACAGCTTTCGGGGAACACTGAAGCTTTCTTT	CASSRRQLSGNTEAFF
TRBJ2-5	many	TRBD2	TRBV5-1	TGCGCCAGCAGCTTCCAGCGGGGGGGGCAAAAAGAGACCCAGTACTTC	CASSFQRGGQKETQYF
TRBJ2-2	few	TRBD1	TRBV27	TGTGCCAGCAGTTGGAAAAGGGGGCAGGTACGCGGGGAGCTGTTTTTT	CASSWKRGQVRGELFF
TRBJ2-5	many	-	TRBV10-3	TGTGCCATCAGTGAGCCCGACAGGGAGACCCAGTACTTC	CAISEPDRETQYF
TRBJ2-2	few	-	TRBV4-1	TGCGCCAGCAGCCACTGGAACTCGAACACCGGGGAGCTGTTTTTT	CASSHWNSNTGELFF
TRBJ1-4	many	TRBD1	TRBV6-5	TGTGCCAGCAGTTATGGAGACAGGGATAATGAAAAACTGTTTTTT	CASSYGDRDNEKLFF
TRBJ2-7	-	-	TRBV4-3	TGCGCCAGCAGCCAAGTGTGGCCACACGACTACGAGCAGTACTTC	CASSQVWPHDYEQYF
TRBJ1-1	few	-	TRBV5-4	TGTGCCAGCAGCTTGGGGGGGCCTAGGCTGGACACTGAAGCTTTCTTT	CASSLGGPRLDTEAFF
TRBJ1-1	few	-	TRBV7-2	TGTGCCAGCAGCCTTGCCGTGGGTTTAAGCACTGAAGCTTTCTTT	CASSLAVGLSTEAFF
TRBJ2-7	few	-	TRBV29-1	TGCAGCGTTGAAGATCCCTCAGATTTGTACGAGCAGTACTTC	CSVEDPSDLYEQYF
TRBJ1-4	few	TRBD1	TRBV10-3	TGTGCCAGTGGGACAGGCCATGAAAAACTGTTTTTT	CASGTGHEKLFF
TRBJ2-5	-	-	TRBV7-6	TGTGCCAGCAGCTTAGCGCTGCCGACCCAGTACTTC	CASSLALPTQYF
TRBJ2-1	few	-	TRBV19	TGTGCCAGTTCCCTCCGGGATTACCCCTTCAATGAGCAGTTCTTC	CASSLRDYPFNEQFF
TRBJ1-1	few	-	TRBV5-1	TGCGCCAGCAGCTCCTGGGGACATAACACTGAAGCTTTCTTT	CASSSWGHNTEAFF
TRBJ2-1	-	-	TRBV20-1	TGCAGTGCTAGAGATGTGGCCAGGGCAGATGAGCAGTTCTTC	CSARDVARADEQFF
TRBJ2-3	few	TRBD1	TRBV20-1	TGCAGTGCTAGAAATTCCGGGACAGGGACTGATACGCAGTATTTT	CSARNSGTGTDTQYF
TRBJ2-5	few	-	TRBV4-1	TGCGCCAGCAGCCCCCGGAATCAGCAGGAGACCCAGTACTTC	CASSPRNQQETQYF
TRBJ1-1	-	-	TRBV5-1	TGCGCCAGCAGCTTGACCAGCAGCACTGAAGCTTTCTTT	CASSLTSSTEAFF
TRBJ2-2	-	TRBD1	TRBV28	TGTGCCAGCAGTTCGGGGACAGGGCCCGGGGAGCTGTTTTTT	CASSSGTGPGELFF
TRBJ2-5	many	-	TRBV5-1	TGCGCCAGCAGCTTGATGCCTTCTCAAGAGACCCAGTACTTC	CASSLMPSQETQYF
TRBJ1-5	many	-	TRBV6-5	TGTGCCAGCAGTTATCTTGGTCAGCCCCAGCATTTT	CASSYLGQPQHF
TRBJ2-1	-	-	TRBV4-1	TGCGCCAGCAGCCAAGCCGACATTATCTCCTACAATGAGCAGTTCTTC	CASSQADIISYNEQFF
TRBJ2-7	few	-	TRBV18	TGTGCCAGCTCACCATCTTCCGGACAGAGCAAGCAGTACTTC	CASSPSSGQSKQYF
TRBJ1-4	-	-	TRBV7-9	TGTGCCAGCAGCTTACTGGGGGCGGGAAAACTGTTTTTT	CASSLLGAGKLFF
TRBJ2-5	-	-	TRBV7-9	TGTGCCAGCAGCAAAACCGGGTCCCAAAGCGGCAAGACCCAGTACTTC	CASSKTGSQSGKTQYF
TRBJ2-2	-	TRBD1	TRBV7-6	TGTGCCAGCAGCCCGGACTCCAGACAGGGGGCAGGCACCGGGGAGCTGTTTTTT	CASSPDSRQGAGTGELFF
TRBJ2-3	many	-	TRBV10-3	TGTGCCATCAGTCCTGTCGCGGGGACCACAGATACGCAGTATTTT	CAISPVAGTTDTQYF
TRBJ1-5	-	-	TRBV28	TGTGCCAGCACCAGAGACATGGCCAATCAGCCCCAGCATTTT	CASTRDMANQPQHF
TRBJ2-3	few	TRBD2	TRBV7-3	TGTGCCAGCAGCTTAAGGGGGCCCCAGCGGGGGGGCACAGATACGCAGTATTTT	CASSLRGPQRGGTDTQYF
TRBJ2-7	-	TRBD1	TRBV5-8	TGTGCCAGCAGCCATGGGACAGGGGACTACGAGCAGTACTTC	CASSHGTGDYEQYF
TRBJ1-3	few	-	TRBV20-1	TGCAGTGCTAGCAGGGCCGTCAACTCTGGAAACACCATATATTTT	CSASRAVNSGNTIYF
TRBJ2-3	-	TRBD2	TRBV4-3	TGCGCCAGCAGCCCCCTCCCAGCGGGGGGGGAAGATACGCAGTATTTT	CASSPLPAGGEDTQYF
TRBJ2-2	few	-	TRBV3-1	TGTGCCAGCAGCCAAGTACTAGGAAGTGCCGGGGAGCTGTTTTTT	CASSQVLGSAGELFF
TRBJ2-5	many	TRBD2	TRBV6-1	TGTGCCAGCAGTCCCGGGACTAGCGGGGTGCGGGACACCCAGTACTTC	CASSPGTSGVRDTQYF
TRBJ1-6	few	TRBD1	TRBV5-5	TGTGCCAGCCTGAAGGGGACAGCGGATTCACCCCTCCACTTT	CASLKGTADSPLHF
TRBJ2-5	-	-	TRBV20-1	TGCAGTGCGGTTCCGGGGGCCTCCCAAGAGACCCAGTACTTC	CSAVPGASQETQYF
TRBJ1-2	many	-	TRBV11-2	TGTGCCAGCAGCCGCATCGAGGGGTATGGCTACACCTTC	CASSRIEGYGYTF
TRBJ2-4	many	-	TRBV20-1	TGCAGTGGGCAGGATGGTTTTACCAAAAACATTCAGTACTTC	CSGQDGFTKNIQYF
TRBJ2-3	-	TRBD2	TRBV6-5	TGTGCCAGCAGCCAGGGACTAGCGGGAGAATATTTT	CASSQGLAGEYF
TRBJ2-7	few	-	TRBV7-9	TGTGCCAGCAGCTTAGAACCCTGGGAGCCAATAGCCGAGCAGTACTTC	CASSLEPWEPIAEQYF
TRBJ2-5	-	-	TRBV5-1	TGCGCCAGCAGCGTCACAGGGATGGGAGAGACCCAGTACTTC	CASSVTGMGETQYF
TRBJ2-7	-	-	TRBV4-2	TGTGCCAGCAGCCAAGAAAAGGGTTACGAGCAGTACTTC	CASSQEKGYEQYF
TRBJ2-6	-	-	TRBV6-1	TGTGCCAGCAGTCCCGGAGTACAGGGATTTAGCTCTGGGGCCAACGTCCTGACTTTC	CASSPGVQGFSSGANVLTF
TRBJ1-1	many	-	TRBV2	TGTGCCAGCAGTGTGGTAGAGAACACTGAAGCTTTCTTT	CASSVVENTEAFF
TRBJ2-3	-	-	TRBV5-4	TGTGCCAGCAGCGCCGACAGCACAGATACGCAGTATTTT	CASSADSTDTQYF
TRBJ1-1	few	-	TRBV7-9	TGTGCCAGCATCCCGACGGTAGAGGCTTACACTGAAGCTTTCTTT	CASIPTVEAYTEAFF